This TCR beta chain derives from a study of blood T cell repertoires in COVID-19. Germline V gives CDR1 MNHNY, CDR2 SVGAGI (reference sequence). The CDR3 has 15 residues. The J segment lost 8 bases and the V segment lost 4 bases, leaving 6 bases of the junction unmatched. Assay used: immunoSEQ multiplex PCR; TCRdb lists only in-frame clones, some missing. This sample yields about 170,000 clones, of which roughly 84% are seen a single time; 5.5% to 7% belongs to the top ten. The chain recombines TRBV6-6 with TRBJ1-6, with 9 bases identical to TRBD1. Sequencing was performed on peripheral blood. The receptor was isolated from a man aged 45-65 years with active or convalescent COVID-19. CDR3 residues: CASSSPGTGYSPLHF. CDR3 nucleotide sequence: TGTGCCAGCAGTTCGCCCGGGACAGGGTATTCACCCCTCCACTTT.